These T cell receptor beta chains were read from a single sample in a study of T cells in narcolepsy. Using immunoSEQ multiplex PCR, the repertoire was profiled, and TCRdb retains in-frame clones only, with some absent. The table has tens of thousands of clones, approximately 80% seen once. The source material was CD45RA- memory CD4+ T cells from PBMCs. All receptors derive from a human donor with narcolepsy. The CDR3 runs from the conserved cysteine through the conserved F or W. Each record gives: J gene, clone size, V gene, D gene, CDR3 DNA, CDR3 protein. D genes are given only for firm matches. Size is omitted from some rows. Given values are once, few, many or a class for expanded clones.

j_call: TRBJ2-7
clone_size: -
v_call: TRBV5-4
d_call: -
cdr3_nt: TGTGCCAGCAGTATGGGGCTGGGCTCCTACGAGCAGTACTTC
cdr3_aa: CASSMGLGSYEQYF

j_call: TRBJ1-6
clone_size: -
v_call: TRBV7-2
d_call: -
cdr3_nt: TGTGCCAGCAGCTTAGCCCAGACATGGGGGACATCACCCCTCCACTTT
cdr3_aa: CASSLAQTWGTSPLHF

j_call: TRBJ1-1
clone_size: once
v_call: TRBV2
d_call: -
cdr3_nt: TGTGCCACGATCCGGGACGGAAACACTGAAGCTTTCTTT
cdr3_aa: CATIRDGNTEAFF

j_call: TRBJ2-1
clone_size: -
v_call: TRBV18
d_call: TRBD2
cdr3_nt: TGTGCCAGCTCGGAGACTAGCGGATACAATGAGCAGTTCTTC
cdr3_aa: CASSETSGYNEQFF

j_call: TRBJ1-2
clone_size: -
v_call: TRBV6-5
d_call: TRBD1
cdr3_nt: TGTGCCAGCAGCCCGGGACAGGTCTATGGCTACACCTTC
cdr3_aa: CASSPGQVYGYTF

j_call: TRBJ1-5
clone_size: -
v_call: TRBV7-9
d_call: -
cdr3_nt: TGTGCCAGCAGCCGAGGCCAGGGCGAATATAGCAATCAGCCCCAGCATTTT
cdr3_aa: CASSRGQGEYSNQPQHF

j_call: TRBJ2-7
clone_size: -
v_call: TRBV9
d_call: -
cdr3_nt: TGTGCCAGCAGCGTAGAGGGGCAGGTTTCCCCCTACGAGCAGTACTTC
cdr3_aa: CASSVEGQVSPYEQYF

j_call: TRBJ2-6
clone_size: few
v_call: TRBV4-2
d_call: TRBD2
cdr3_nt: TGTGCCAGCAGCCAAGAGGTGCGGGGGGGCCCTGGGGCCAACGTCCTGACTTTC
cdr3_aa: CASSQEVRGGPGANVLTF

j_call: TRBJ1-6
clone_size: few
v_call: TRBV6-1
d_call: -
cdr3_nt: TGTGCCAGCAGTTCCGCCGGCCTGAATTCACCCCTCCACTTT
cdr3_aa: CASSSAGLNSPLHF

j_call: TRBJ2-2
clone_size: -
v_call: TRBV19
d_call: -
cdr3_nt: TGTGCCAGTAGTATAGATCTTTGGGGGCGAGGGGAGCTGTTTTTT
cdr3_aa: CASSIDLWGRGELFF

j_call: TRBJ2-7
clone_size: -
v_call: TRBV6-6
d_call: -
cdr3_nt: TGTGCCAGCAGTCCGGGGACGGCTACCTCCTACGAGCAGTACTTC
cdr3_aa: CASSPGTATSYEQYF

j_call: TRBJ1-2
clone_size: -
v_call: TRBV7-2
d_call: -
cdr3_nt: TGTGCCAGCAGCTTAGTCCAGGCTAGTGGATTAAACTATGGCTACACCTTC
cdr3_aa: CASSLVQASGLNYGYTF

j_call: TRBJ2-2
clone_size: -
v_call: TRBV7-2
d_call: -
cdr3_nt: TGTGCCAGCAGCTTAGCAGCGGCCGGGGAGCTGTTTTTT
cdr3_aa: CASSLAAAGELFF

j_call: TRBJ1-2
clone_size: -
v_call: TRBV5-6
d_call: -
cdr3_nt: TGTGCCAGCAGCCTCGTGTTTGGCCGCAACTATGGCTACACCTTC
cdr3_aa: CASSLVFGRNYGYTF

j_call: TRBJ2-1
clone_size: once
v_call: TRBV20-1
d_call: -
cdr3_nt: TGCAGTGCTAGAGCGGGAAATGAGCAGTTCTTC
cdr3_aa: CSARAGNEQFF

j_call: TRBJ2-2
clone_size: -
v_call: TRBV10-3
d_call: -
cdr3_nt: TGTGCCATCAGTGAGTCGGAAGGGGTGGCCGGGGAGCTGTTTTTT
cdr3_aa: CAISESEGVAGELFF

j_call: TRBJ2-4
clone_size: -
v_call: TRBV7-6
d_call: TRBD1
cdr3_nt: TGTGCCAGCAGCGGAGAGACAGGGTCCAAAAACATTCAGTACTTC
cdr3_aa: CASSGETGSKNIQYF

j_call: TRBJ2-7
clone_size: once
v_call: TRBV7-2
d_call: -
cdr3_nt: TGTGCCAGCAGCTTGAACAGGGACTACGAGCAGTACTTC
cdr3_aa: CASSLNRDYEQYF

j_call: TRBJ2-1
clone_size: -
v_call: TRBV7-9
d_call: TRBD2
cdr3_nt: TGTGCCAGCAGCCCTTGGACTAGCGGGGGGGCCTATGAGCAGTTCTTC
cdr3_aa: CASSPWTSGGAYEQFF

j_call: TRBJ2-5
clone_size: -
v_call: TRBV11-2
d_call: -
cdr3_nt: TGTGCCAGCAGCTTATGGGAGAGCCAGTACTTC
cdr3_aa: CASSLWESQYF

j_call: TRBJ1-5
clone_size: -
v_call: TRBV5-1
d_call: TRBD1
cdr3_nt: TGCGCCAGCAGCAAGGGACAGGGAGGTCAGCCCCAGCATTTT
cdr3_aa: CASSKGQGGQPQHF

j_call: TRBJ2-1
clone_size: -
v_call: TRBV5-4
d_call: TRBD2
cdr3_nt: TGTGCCAGCAGCTTGGGGGACTACTCCAGTGAGCAGTTCTTC
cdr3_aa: CASSLGDYSSEQFF

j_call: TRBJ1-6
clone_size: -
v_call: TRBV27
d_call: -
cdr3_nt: TGTGCCAGCAGTTTTAGCAAGGGGTCCTATAATTCACCCCTCCACTTT
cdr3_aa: CASSFSKGSYNSPLHF

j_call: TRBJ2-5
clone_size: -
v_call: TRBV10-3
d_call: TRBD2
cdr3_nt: TGTGCCATCATCCCGGGACTAGCGATGCAAGAGACCCAGTACTTC
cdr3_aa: CAIIPGLAMQETQYF

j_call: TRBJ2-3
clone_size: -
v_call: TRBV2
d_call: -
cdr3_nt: TGTGCCAACCAAACGGGATCCTCCACAGATACGCAGTATTTT
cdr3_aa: CANQTGSSTDTQYF

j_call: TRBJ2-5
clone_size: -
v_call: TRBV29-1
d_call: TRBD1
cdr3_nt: TGCAGCGTGGGACAGCTCCAAGAGACCCAGTACTTC
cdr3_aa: CSVGQLQETQYF

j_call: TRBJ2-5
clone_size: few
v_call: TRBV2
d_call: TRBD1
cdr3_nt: TGTGCCAGCAGTCGGGACAGGCAAGAGACCCAGTACTTC
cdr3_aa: CASSRDRQETQYF

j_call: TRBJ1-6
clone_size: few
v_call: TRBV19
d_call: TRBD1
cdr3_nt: TGTGCCAGTAGTATCGGACAGGTGAACTCACCCCTCCACTTT
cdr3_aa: CASSIGQVNSPLHF

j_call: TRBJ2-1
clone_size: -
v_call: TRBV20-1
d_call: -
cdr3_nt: TGCAGTGCTGAACGAGGCAATGAGCAGTTCTTC
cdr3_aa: CSAERGNEQFF

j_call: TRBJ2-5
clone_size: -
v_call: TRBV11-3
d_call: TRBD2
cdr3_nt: TGTGCCAGCAGCTTGGGGACTAGCGGGGGCCAAGAGACCCAGTACTTC
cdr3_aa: CASSLGTSGGQETQYF

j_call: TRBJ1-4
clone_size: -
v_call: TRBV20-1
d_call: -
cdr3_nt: TGCAGTGCCAGAAGGGAAGAAAAACTGTTTTTT
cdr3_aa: CSARREEKLFF

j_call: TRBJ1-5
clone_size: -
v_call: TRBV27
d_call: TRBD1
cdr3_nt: TGTGCCAGCAGTGTCGACAGGGGTAGTCAGCCCCAGCATTTT
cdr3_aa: CASSVDRGSQPQHF

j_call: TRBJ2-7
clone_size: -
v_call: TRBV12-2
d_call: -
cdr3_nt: TGTGCAAGGCGCTTAGCAGGGCGGGGGATTCCCTACGAGCAGTACTTC
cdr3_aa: CARRLAGRGIPYEQYF

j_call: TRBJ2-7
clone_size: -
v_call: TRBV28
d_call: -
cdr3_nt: TGTGCCAGCAGAGTCACAGGGATCTACGAGCAGTACTTC
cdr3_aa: CASRVTGIYEQYF

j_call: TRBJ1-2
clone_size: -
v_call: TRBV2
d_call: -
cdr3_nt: TGTGCCAGCAGTCGACGTCGAACGGCCTATGGCTACACCTTC
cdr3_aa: CASSRRRTAYGYTF

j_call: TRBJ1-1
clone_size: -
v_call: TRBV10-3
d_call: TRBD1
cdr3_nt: TGTGCCATCACCCGGACAGGGGATTTGAACACTGAAGCTTTCTTT
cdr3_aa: CAITRTGDLNTEAFF

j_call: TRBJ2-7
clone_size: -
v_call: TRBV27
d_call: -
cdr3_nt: TGTGCCAGCAGTCCCCGGCCACCTCGCCGCTACGAGCAGTACTTC
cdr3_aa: CASSPRPPRRYEQYF

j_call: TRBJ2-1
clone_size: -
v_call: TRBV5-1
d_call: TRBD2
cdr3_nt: TGCGCCAGCAGCTTGACATTTGGCGGGGGGGACAATGAGCAGTTCTTC
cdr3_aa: CASSLTFGGGDNEQFF

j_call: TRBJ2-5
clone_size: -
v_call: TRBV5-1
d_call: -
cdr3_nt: TGCGCCAGCAGCCTCCACTTGAACCGAGAGACCCAGTACTTC
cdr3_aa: CASSLHLNRETQYF

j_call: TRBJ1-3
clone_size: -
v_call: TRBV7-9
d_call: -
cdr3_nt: TGTGCCAGCAGCTTAGGCGGGGGGGACGGACCTGGAAACACCATATATTTT
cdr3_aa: CASSLGGGDGPGNTIYF

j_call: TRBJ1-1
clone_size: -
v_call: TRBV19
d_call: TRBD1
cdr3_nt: TGTGCCAGTAGTCAAGGACAGGGGGCCCCTTTCTTT
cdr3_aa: CASSQGQGAPFF

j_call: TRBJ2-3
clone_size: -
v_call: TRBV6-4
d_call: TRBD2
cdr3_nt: TGTGCCAGCAGTGAAGGACTAGCGGGCACAGATACGCAGTATTTT
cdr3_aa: CASSEGLAGTDTQYF

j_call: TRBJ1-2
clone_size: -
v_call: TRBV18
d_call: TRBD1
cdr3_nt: TGTGTAGGACAGGCCTCGGAGGGCTACACCTTC
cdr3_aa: CVGQASEGYTF

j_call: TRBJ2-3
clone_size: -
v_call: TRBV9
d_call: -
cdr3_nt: TGTGCCAGCAGCGTAGAGGGCAGTTGGGATACGCAGTATTTT
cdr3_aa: CASSVEGSWDTQYF

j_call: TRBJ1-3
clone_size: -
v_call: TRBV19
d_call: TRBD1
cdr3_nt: TGTGCCAGTACCGTAATCGGGACAGCCGGAAACACCATATATTTT
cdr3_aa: CASTVIGTAGNTIYF

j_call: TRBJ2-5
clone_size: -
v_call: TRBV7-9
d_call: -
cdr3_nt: TGTGCCAGCAGCCGGGAACAGGCTGGAGTGCAGTACTTC
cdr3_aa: CASSREQAGVQYF

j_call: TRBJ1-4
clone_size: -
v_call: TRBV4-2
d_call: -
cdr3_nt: TGTGCCAGCAGCCAAGTCGGAGACGAAAAACTGTTTTTT
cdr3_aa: CASSQVGDEKLFF

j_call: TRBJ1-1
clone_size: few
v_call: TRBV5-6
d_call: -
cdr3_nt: TGTGCCAGCAGCTTGGACCGGACGAACACTGAAGCTTTCTTT
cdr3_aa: CASSLDRTNTEAFF

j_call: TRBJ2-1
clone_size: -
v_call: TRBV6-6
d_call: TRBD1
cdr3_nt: TGTGCCAGCAGGAAAGGGGGCTGGAATGAGCAGTTCTTC
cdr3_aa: CASRKGGWNEQFF

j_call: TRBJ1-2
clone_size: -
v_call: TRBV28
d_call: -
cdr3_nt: TGTGCCAGCAGTTTAGGGGTCTCTAACTATGGCTACACCTTC
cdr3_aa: CASSLGVSNYGYTF

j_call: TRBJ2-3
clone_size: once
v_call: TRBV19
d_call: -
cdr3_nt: TGTGCCAGTAATGACAGGTCTAGCACAGATACGCAGTATTTT
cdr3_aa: CASNDRSSTDTQYF

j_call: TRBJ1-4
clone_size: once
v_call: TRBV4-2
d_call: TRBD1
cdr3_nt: TGTGCCAGCAGCCAAGAAGCCAGGGGGACGGGCGAAAAACTGTTTTTT
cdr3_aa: CASSQEARGTGEKLFF

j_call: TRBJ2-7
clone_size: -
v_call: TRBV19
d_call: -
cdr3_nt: TGTGCCGGCCGCGGGGTGGCCGGGTACGAGCAGTACTTC
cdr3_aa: CAGRGVAGYEQYF

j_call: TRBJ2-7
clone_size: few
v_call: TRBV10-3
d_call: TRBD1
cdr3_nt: TGTGCCATCAGCCCGGGACAGACCTACGAGCAGTACTTC
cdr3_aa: CAISPGQTYEQYF

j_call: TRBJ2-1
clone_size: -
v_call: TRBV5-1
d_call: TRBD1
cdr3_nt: TGCGCCAGCACATCGGGACAGGGGACAAGGTACAATGAGCAGTTCTTC
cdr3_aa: CASTSGQGTRYNEQFF

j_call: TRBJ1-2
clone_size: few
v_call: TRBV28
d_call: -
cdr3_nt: TGTGCCAGCACCAAATTACAGGGTTATGGCTACACCTTC
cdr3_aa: CASTKLQGYGYTF

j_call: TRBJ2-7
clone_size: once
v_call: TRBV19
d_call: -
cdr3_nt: TGTGCCAGTAGCCTCGGGGCACTCTACGAGCAGTACTTC
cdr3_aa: CASSLGALYEQYF

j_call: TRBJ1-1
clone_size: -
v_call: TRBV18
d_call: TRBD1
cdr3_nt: TGTGCCAGCTCAGCGGACAGGGGTAACACTGAAGCTTTCTTT
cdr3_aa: CASSADRGNTEAFF